One and the same sample provided the 3 T cell receptor beta chains below, sequenced in a study of blood T cell repertoires in COVID-19. Here immunoSEQ multiplex PCR was the method, and the copy in TCRdb shows in-frame clones only, minus some. The sample lists more than 200,000 clones; around 81% were seen once. The sequenced sample was PBMCs or T cells enriched from blood (not recorded which). Receptors originate from a woman aged 40-49 years with acute COVID-19.

This clone was seen more than once but under ten times. The chain combines TRBV5-1 with TRBJ2-2, with 7 positions matching TRBD1. This CDR3 has 17 residues. The V and J ends lost 0 bases and 4 bases, in that order; junction bases with no gene match: 9. CDR1 and CDR2 from the germline V gene are SGHRS and YFSETQ. Here the CDR3 DNA reads TGCGCCAGCAGCTTGGCCAAGGGGGCGAGACGCACCGGGGAGCTGTTTTTT. It codes for CASSLAKGARRTGELFF.

The chain joins TRBV7-2 to TRBJ1-4; D may be TRBD1 (6 bases). The germline gives CDR1 SGHTA, CDR2 FQGNSA. The length of the CDR3 is 16 residues. Trimming removed 4 bases from V and 5 bases from J, with 17 bases in between. DNA for the CDR3: TGTGCCAGCAGCTCAAGGCTTTTTGGACAGAATGAAAAACTGTTTTTT. It yields the protein CASSSRLFGQNEKLFF.

The J gene is TRBJ2-4, the V gene TRBV7-9; TRBD1 might be the D (6 bases). Per germline, CDR1 SEHNR and CDR2 FQNEAQ (reference sequence). Trimming shortened V by 5 bases and J by 4 bases, and 9 bases separated the two germline ends. CDR3 size: 13 residues. CDR3 residues: CASSPGQKNIQYF. The CDR3 DNA reads as TGTGCCAGCAGCCCAGGACAGAAAAACATTCAGTACTTC. Supplemented by reference TRBV7-9 and TRBJ2-4, the full variable domain reads DTGVSQNPRHKITKRGQNVTFRCDPISEHNRLYWYRQTLGQGPEFLTYFQNEAQLEKSRLLSDRFSAERPKGSFSTLEIQRTEQGDSAMYLCASSPGQKNIQYFGAGTRLSVL.